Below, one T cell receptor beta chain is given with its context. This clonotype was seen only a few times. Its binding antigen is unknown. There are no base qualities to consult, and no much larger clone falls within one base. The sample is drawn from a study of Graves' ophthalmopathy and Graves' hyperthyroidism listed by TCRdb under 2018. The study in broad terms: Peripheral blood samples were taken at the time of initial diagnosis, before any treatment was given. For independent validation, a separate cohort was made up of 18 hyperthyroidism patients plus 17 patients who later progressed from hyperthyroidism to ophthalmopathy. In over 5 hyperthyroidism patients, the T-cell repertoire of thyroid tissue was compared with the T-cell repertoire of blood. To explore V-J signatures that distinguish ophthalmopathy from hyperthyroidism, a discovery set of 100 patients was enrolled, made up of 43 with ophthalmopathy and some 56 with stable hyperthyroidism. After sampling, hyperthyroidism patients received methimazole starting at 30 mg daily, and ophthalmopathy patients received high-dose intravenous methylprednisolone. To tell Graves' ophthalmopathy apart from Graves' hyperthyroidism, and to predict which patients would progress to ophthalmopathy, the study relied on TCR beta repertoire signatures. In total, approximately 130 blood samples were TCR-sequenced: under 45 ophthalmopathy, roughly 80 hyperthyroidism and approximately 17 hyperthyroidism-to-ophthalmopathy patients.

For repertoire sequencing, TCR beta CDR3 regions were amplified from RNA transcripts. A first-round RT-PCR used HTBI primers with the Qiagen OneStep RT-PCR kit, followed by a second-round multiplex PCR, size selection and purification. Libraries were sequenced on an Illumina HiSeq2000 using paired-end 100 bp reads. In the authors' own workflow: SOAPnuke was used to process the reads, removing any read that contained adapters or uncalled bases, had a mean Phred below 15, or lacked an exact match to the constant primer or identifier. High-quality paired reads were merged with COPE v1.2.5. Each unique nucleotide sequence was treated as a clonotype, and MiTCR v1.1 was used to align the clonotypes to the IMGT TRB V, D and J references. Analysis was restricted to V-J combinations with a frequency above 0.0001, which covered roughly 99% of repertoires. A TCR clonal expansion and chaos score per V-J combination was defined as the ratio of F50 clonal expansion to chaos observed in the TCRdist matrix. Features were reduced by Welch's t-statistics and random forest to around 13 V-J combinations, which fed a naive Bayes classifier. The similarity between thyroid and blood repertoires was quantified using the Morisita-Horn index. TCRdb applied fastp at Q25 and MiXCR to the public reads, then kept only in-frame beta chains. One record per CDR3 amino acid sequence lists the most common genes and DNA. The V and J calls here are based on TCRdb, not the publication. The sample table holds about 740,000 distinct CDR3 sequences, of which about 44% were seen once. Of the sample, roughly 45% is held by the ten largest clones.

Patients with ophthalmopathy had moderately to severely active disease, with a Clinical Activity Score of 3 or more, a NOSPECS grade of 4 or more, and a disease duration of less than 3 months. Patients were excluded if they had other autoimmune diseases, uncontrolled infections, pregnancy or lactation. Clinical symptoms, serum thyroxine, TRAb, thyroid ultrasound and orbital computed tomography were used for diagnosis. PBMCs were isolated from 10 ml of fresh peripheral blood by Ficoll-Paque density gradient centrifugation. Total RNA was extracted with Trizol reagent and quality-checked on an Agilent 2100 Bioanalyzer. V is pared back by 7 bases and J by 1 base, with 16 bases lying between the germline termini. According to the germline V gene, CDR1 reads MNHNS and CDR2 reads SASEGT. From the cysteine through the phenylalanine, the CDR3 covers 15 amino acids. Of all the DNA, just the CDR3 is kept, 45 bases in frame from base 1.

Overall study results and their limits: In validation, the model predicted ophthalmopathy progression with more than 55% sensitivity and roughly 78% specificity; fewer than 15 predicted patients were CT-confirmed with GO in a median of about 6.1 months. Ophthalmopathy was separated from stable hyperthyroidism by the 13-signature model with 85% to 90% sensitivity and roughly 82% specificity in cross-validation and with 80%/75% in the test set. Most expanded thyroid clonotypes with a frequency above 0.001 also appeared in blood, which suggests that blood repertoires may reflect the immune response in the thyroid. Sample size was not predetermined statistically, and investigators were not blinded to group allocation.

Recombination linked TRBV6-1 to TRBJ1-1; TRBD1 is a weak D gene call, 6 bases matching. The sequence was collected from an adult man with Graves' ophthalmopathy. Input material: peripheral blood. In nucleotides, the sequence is TGTGCCAGCACCCCTGGGACACAGTCGAACACTGAAGCTTTCTTT. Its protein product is CASTPGTQSNTEAFF.